This TCR beta chain was recorded in a study of T cells in Graves' hyperthyroidism and ophthalmopathy. CDR3 size: 15 residues. Germline V lookup: CDR1 SGHTA, CDR2 FQGNSA. Study-level results: In blood, most of the thyroid clonotypes expanded above 0.001 were also present. Ophthalmopathy and stable hyperthyroidism were told apart by a 13 V-J model.

As regards this clonotype: Its target is unknown. Being one base from a much bigger clone, this may be a read error.

The TCR beta CDR3 regions underwent amplification using RNA transcripts as the source. TCR CDR3 underwent first-round RT-PCR with the HTBI primer set. TCRdb processed the multiplex PCR reads anew with MiXCR; each CDR3 protein has one entry. The repertoire holds hundreds of thousands of distinct CDR3 sequences, about 45% seen once, with roughly 7.2% in the top ten. The study excluded patients with uncontrolled infection, other autoimmune disease, pregnancy or lactation. The chain combines TRBV7-2 with TRBJ2-5; TRBD2 matches at 10 bases. The sample consisted of peripheral blood or thyroid tissue (not recorded which). The TCR sequence derives from an adult man with Graves' disease, either hyperthyroidism or ophthalmopathy (not recorded which). This chain's CDR3 is CASSAHLAGAETQHF. The CDR3 DNA is TGTGCCAGCAGCGCACACCTAGCGGGGGCAGAGACCCAGCACTTC.